This T cell receptor (beta chain) was captured in a study of T-cell memory formation after mild COVID-19. Details on this clonotype: As yet, its antigen is unknown.

TCRdb redid the calling of the 5' RACE reads with MiXCR, one entry per CDR3 protein. The repertoire holds roughly 110,000 distinct CDR3 sequences, with 22% as singletons. Findings of the study overall: Nothing showed for sure that second-wave clones peaking on day 37 were SARS-CoV-2 specific.

Sequenced material: PBMCs or a T cell subset sorted from them (not recorded which). The clonotype was recovered from a man aged 18 to 35 who had mild COVID-19 (a few samples of this study predate the infection). Cell type and time point are not known.

The DNA of the CDR3 is TGTGCTAGTGGCCTCTTGAGGGGGAGGACCTACAATGAGCAGTTCTTC. This codes for CASGLLRGRTYNEQFF. The chain is built from TRBV12-5 and TRBJ2-1; either TRBD1 or TRBD2 may supply D (6 bases each). There are 16 residues in the CDR3. Germline V gene lookup returns CDR1 LGHNT and CDR2 FRNRAP. V shed 6 bases and J shed 2 bases, with 17 bases lying between them.